The 31 T cell receptor beta chains below come from one sample, sequenced in a study of shared clonotypes between healthy human individuals. Terminally differentiated effector memory CD45RA+ cells were excluded from the naive CD8 cells, which were CD45RO-negative and positively selected for CCR7. Using immunoSEQ multiplex PCR, the repertoire was profiled, and TCRdb retains in-frame clones only, with some absent. The profile shows some 2 million clones, about 95% of them singletons. Material: naive CD8+ T cells sorted from blood. Every receptor here comes from a man younger than 30 in good health.

This chain links TRBV4-1 with TRBJ2-5; a weak D match, TRBD2 (6 bases). CDR1 is MGHRA and CDR2 is YSYEKL in the germline V gene. The CDR3 consists of 15 residues. V was clipped by 1 base and J by 3 bases, with 12 bases between them. The CDR3 nucleotides are TGCGCCAGCAGCCAAGTGCCGGGAGTAAAAGAGACCCAGTACTTC. As protein: CASSQVPGVKETQYF.

The rearrangement uses TRBV15 and TRBJ2-2, with D perhaps being TRBD1 or TRBD2 (5 bases each). Germline CDR1 reads LNHNV; CDR2 reads YYDKDF (reference sequence). The V end lost 5 bases, the J end lost 1 base, and 11 bases lay between the germline ends. The CDR3 runs to 15 residues. This CDR3 reads CATSLGTMNTGELFF. Written as DNA, the CDR3 is TGTGCCACCAGCTTAGGGACCATGAACACCGGGGAGCTGTTTTTT.

The count of this clone is one. V usage is TRBV7-9 and J usage is TRBJ2-1, with D hard to call. Trimming stripped 6 bases from V and 9 bases from J, with 15 bases between. The CDR3 extends over 13 amino acids. In germline, CDR1 is SEHNR, CDR2 FQNEAQ (reference sequence). For the CDR3, the DNA is TGTGCCAGCAGGCCCTTACATCTTACTGAGCAGTTCTTC. The encoded protein is CASRPLHLTEQFF.

This chain links TRBV27 with TRBJ1-3; TRBD1 is a possible D gene (6 bases). The ends were cut back, 2 bases at V and 0 bases at J, with 14 bases in the middle. There are 17 residues in the CDR3. Germline lookup yields CDR1 MNHEY and CDR2 SMNVEV (reference sequence). Written as DNA, the CDR3 is TGTGCCAGCAGTTTAAGGGGGGGCCCCAGCTCTGGAAACACCATATATTTT. Its translation is CASSLRGGPSSGNTIYF.

This clone was seen just once. The chain carries TRBV7-9 and TRBJ2-3, with 9 positions matching TRBD2. The V gene end was trimmed by 5 bases and the J gene end by 3 bases; junction bases not matched to a gene: 9. There are 16 residues in the CDR3. CDR1 SEHNR and CDR2 FQNEAQ come from the germline V gene (reference sequence). The CDR3 DNA sequence: TGTGCCAGCAGCCCCTTTTTGGCGGGAGGGACAGATACGCAGTATTTT. Its protein product is CASSPFLAGGTDTQYF.

CDR3 bases: TGTGCCAGCAGCTTAGTCCCAGGGGCCTCCGTAGGGAACGAGCAGTACTTC. Residues: CASSLVPGASVGNEQYF. This chain uses TRBV11-2 with TRBJ2-7; the D gene is possibly TRBD1 (6 bases). V gave up 1 base and J gave up 5 bases, with 21 bases separating them. Germline V gene lookup returns CDR1 SGHAT and CDR2 FQNNGV. This CDR3 comprises 17 residues.

V usage is TRBV7-2 and J usage is TRBJ2-5; D call uncertain. The germline V and J ends were trimmed by 5 bases and 2 bases, with 12 bases remaining between them. CDR3 length: 14 amino acids. Germline values: CDR1 SGHTA, CDR2 FQGNSA. The CDR3 DNA reads TGTGCCAGCAGCCACTTGGAGTTACAAGAGACCCAGTACTTC. Residues: CASSHLELQETQYF.

This clone was detected once. CDR3 sequence: CASSLATNEKLFF. CDR3 nucleotides: TGTGCCAGCAGCTTAGCAACTAATGAAAAACTGTTTTTT. The V gene is TRBV13, the J gene TRBJ1-4; D uncertain. The CDR3 totals 13 residues. Germline CDR1 is PRHDT and CDR2 is FYEKMQ (reference sequence). V was trimmed by 1 base and J by 0 bases, leaving 0 bases between them. Filled out from reference TRBV13 and TRBJ1-4, the complete variable domain reads AAGVIQSPRHLIKEKRETATLKCYPIPRHDTVYWYQQGPGQDPQFLISFYEKMQSDKGSIPDRFSAQQFSDYHSELNMSSLELGDSALYFCASSLATNEKLFFGSGTQLSVL.

The V call is TRBV27, the J call TRBJ2-3; the D gene is possibly TRBD1 (7 bases). This CDR3 has 15 amino acids. Between the trimmed V and J ends, which lost 6 bases and 4 bases, there was a span of 17 bases. Germline-derived CDR1 and CDR2 are MNHEY and SMNVEV (reference sequence). The CDR3: CASSSTGRRADTQYF. The CDR3 coding sequence is TGTGCCAGCAGCTCGACAGGGAGGAGGGCAGATACGCAGTATTTT.

The chain uses TRBV19 and TRBJ1-3; D unresolved. Trimming pared 6 bases from V and 4 bases from J, leaving 10 bases between. The germline CDR1 and CDR2 sequences are LNHDA and SQIVND (reference sequence). The CDR3 consists of 13 residues. This chain's CDR3 is CASSFIPGNTIYF. The CDR3 nucleotides read TGTGCCAGTAGCTTTATTCCGGGAAACACCATATATTTT.

The V call is TRBV4-1, the J call TRBJ1-1; the D gene is possibly TRBD1 (6 bases). Trimming pared 1 base from V and 0 bases from J, leaving 12 bases between. The CDR3 sequence is 16 residues long. Germline V gene sequence: CDR1 MGHRA, CDR2 YSYEKL. The CDR3 is CASSQAPGAMNTEAFF. Here the CDR3 DNA reads TGCGCCAGCAGCCAAGCCCCAGGGGCCATGAACACTGAAGCTTTCTTT.

J is TRBJ2-3 and V is TRBV5-4; tentative D call: TRBD2 (5 bases). V lost 6 bases and J 6 bases, leaving 17 bases between the germline ends. From germline, CDR1 is SGHNT and CDR2 YYREEE (reference sequence). The CDR3 has 14 amino acids. The CDR3 DNA follows: TGTGCCAGCACCCAAGAGGAGGAGAGGGATACGCAGTATTTT. It yields the protein CASTQEEERDTQYF.

The genes are TRBV9 and TRBJ2-5; no clear D. The CDR3 totals 15 residues. CDR1 SGDLS and CDR2 YYNGEE come from the germline V gene. Trimming removed 0 bases from V and 6 bases from J, with 15 bases in between. The DNA for the CDR3 is TGTGCCAGCAGCGTAGAGGCGGCTGGAACACAGACCCAGTACTTC. Its protein is CASSVEAAGTQTQYF.

This clone was detected only once. This sequence joins TRBV25-1 and TRBJ2-5; no clear D gene. The CDR3 loop spans 10 amino acids. The germline V gene has CDR1 MGHDK and CDR2 SYGVNS. Between the trimmed V and J ends, which lost 4 bases and 9 bases, there was a span of 6 bases. CDR3 in DNA: TGTGCCAGCAGTGGTCTGGCCCAGTACTTC. Amino acids: CASSGLAQYF.

The table lists this clone with a count of one. The V gene is TRBV19, the J gene TRBJ2-7; 8 nucleotides align to TRBD1. Trimming at V came to 6 bases and at J to 5 bases, leaving 6 bases not matched to a gene. This CDR3 comprises 13 residues. Germline lookup yields CDR1 LNHDA and CDR2 SQIVND (reference sequence). The CDR3 DNA reads as TGTGCCAGTAGCGCTCCGGGACAGGACGAGCAGTACTTC. The encoded protein is CASSAPGQDEQYF.

The V gene is TRBV7-9, the J gene TRBJ2-7; the D gene is possibly TRBD2 (7 bases). Trimming cost V 2 bases and J 3 bases, with 17 bases left between them. The germline CDR1 and CDR2 sequences are SEHNR and FQNEAQ (reference sequence). The CDR3 consists of 16 residues. The CDR3 is CASSLFIGGRDYEQYF. The CDR3 region has the DNA TGTGCCAGCAGCTTATTTATCGGGGGGCGGGACTACGAGCAGTACTTC.

The V call is TRBV6-6, the J call TRBJ1-1; weak D call: TRBD1 (5 bases). Germline CDR1 is MNHNY and CDR2 is SVGAGI (reference sequence). V was cut by 6 bases and J by 7 bases, with 9 bases left in between. The CDR3 extends over 11 amino acids. The CDR3 sequence is CASSRGDEAFF. The CDR3, as DNA: TGTGCCAGCAGCCGGGGGGATGAAGCTTTCTTT.

Comments on this clone: Other DNA sequences in the sample encode the same CDR3. The chain employs TRBV19 and TRBJ2-7, with D uncertain. The CDR3 is 13 residues long. Trimming pared 1 base from V and 4 bases from J, leaving 8 bases between. Germline assignment: CDR1 LNHDA and CDR2 SQIVND (reference sequence). The CDR3: CASSIVAGYEQYF. The CDR3 DNA sequence: TGTGCCAGTAGTATAGTCGCAGGTTACGAGCAGTACTTC. The complete variable domain, with remaining parts taken from reference TRBV19 and TRBJ2-7, reads DGGITQSPKYLFRKEGQNVTLSCEQNLNHDAMYWYRQDPGQGLRLIYYSQIVNDFQKGDIAEGYSVSREKKESFPLTVTSAQKNPTAFYLCASSIVAGYEQYFGPGTRLTVT.

For this clone: The sample carries other DNA sequences with the same CDR3. V usage is TRBV19 and J usage is TRBJ1-5; TRBD1 is a possible D gene (5 bases). Germline lookup yields CDR1 LNHDA and CDR2 SQIVND (reference sequence). Deletions cut 0 bases from V and 4 bases from J, with 10 bases between. There are 15 residues in the CDR3. CDR3 in amino acids: CASSIDREGNQPQHF. The CDR3 nucleotides are TGTGCCAGTAGTATAGACAGGGAGGGAAATCAGCCCCAGCATTTT.

This clone has a single count. The V call is TRBV6-5, the J call TRBJ2-7, with TRBD2 as a possible D gene (6 bases). Trimming stripped 3 bases from V and 2 bases from J, with 14 bases between. Germline V gives CDR1 MNHEY, CDR2 SVGAGI. The CDR3 extends over 15 amino acids. The CDR3 spells CASSYRRAAAYEQYF. The CDR3 DNA reads TGTGCCAGCAGTTATCGGAGGGCCGCCGCCTACGAGCAGTACTTC.

V and J are TRBV14 and TRBJ2-1, with D possibly matching TRBD1 (5 bases). The germline CDR1 and CDR2 sequences are SGHDN and FVKESK. The CDR3 length is 13 residues. With 6 bases removed from V and 7 bases from J, the gap between germline ends came to 13 bases. This chain's CDR3 is CASSQLTGNEQFF. The CDR3 DNA reads TGTGCCAGCAGTCAACTAACAGGAAATGAGCAGTTCTTC.

The rearrangement uses TRBV29-1 and TRBJ2-7; D might be TRBD2 (5 bases). CDR1 is SQVTM, CDR2 ANQGSEA, per germline. This CDR3 is 12 amino acids long. V lost 4 bases, J lost 4 bases, and 11 bases lay in between. The CDR3 region has the DNA TGCAGCGTTGTGGAGGTTACTTACGAGCAGTACTTC. It yields the protein CSVVEVTYEQYF.

V gene TRBV9 combines with J gene TRBJ2-1; 7 bases are a match to TRBD1. This CDR3 comprises 14 residues. Per the germline V gene, CDR1 is SGDLS and CDR2 is YYNGEE. Losses at the gene ends were 3 bases for V and 7 bases for J; bases not matched to a gene: 7. The DNA for the CDR3 is TGTGCCAGCAGCGCAATCGACAGGGAAAATGAGCAGTTCTTC. The encoded protein is CASSAIDRENEQFF. The full variable domain, in which reference TRBV9 and TRBJ2-1 provide the parts outside the CDR3, is DSGVTQTPKHLITATGQRVTLRCSPRSGDLSVYWYQQSLDQGLQFLIQYYNGEERAKGNILERFSAQQFPDLHSELNLSSLELGDSALYFCASSAIDRENEQFFGPGTRLTVL.

V gene TRBV10-2 combines with J gene TRBJ2-2; 11 bases are a match to TRBD2. The CDR3 sequence is 16 residues long. From germline, CDR1 is WSHSY and CDR2 SAAADI. With V trimmed by 3 bases and J by 4 bases, 4 bases remained unmatched. In nucleotides, the CDR3 is TGCGCCAGCAGTGAACCGGGACTAGCGGCCACCGGGGAGCTGTTTTTT. It specifies CASSEPGLAATGELFF.

In its sample, this clone was seen once. J is TRBJ1-6 and V is TRBV30, with D perhaps TRBD1 (5 bases). The germline gives CDR1 GTSNPN, CDR2 SVGIG (reference sequence). The CDR3 loop spans 15 amino acids. V was cut by 1 base and J by 7 bases, with 14 bases left in between. CDR3 region: CAWSDEGWWNSPLHF. CDR3 coding DNA: TGTGCCTGGAGTGACGAGGGGTGGTGGAATTCACCCCTCCACTTT. The whole variable domain, filled in from reference TRBV30 and TRBJ1-6, reads SQTIHQWPATLVQPVGSPLSLECTVEGTSNPNLYWYRQAAGRGLQLLFYSVGIGQISSEVPQNLSASRPQDRQFILSSKKLLLSDSGFYLCAWSDEGWWNSPLHFGNGTRLTVT.

The V and J genes are TRBV25-1 and TRBJ2-7; the D gene could be TRBD1 or TRBD2 (6 bases each). This CDR3 has 14 amino acids. V lost 6 bases to trimming and J lost 1 base, with 13 bases between them. Per the germline V gene, CDR1 is MGHDK and CDR2 is SYGVNS. The CDR3 nucleotides read TGTGCCAGCAGGGGGGGTGGACAGTCCTACGAGCAGTACTTC. Protein: CASRGGGQSYEQYF.

Remarks on this clone: Additional DNA sequences in this sample encode the identical CDR3. The chain joins TRBV4-3 to TRBJ2-1; D unresolved. The CDR3 covers 15 residues. Germline CDR1 and CDR2: LGHNA and YSLEER. The V end lost 0 bases, the J end lost 0 bases, and 6 bases lay between the germline ends. This CDR3 is CASSQDSSSYNEQFF. Here the CDR3 DNA reads TGCGCCAGCAGCCAAGACTCTAGCTCCTACAATGAGCAGTTCTTC.

The chain recombines TRBV5-1 with TRBJ1-2, with D unresolved. The CDR3 is 13 residues long. CDR1 is SGHRS, CDR2 YFSETQ, per germline. The V gene lost 0 bases and the J gene lost 8 bases, with 11 bases spanning the gap. The CDR3 DNA is TGCGCCAGCAGCTTGGTCCCCGCGGAGGGCTACACCTTC. As protein: CASSLVPAEGYTF.

This clone was picked up one time. This sample also contains other DNA sequences that code for the same CDR3. The rearrangement joins TRBV4-1 to TRBJ1-1; TRBD1 is a possible D gene (5 bases). The V gene's germline CDR1 is MGHRA and CDR2 YSYEKL. This CDR3 has 15 amino acids. Trimming removed 1 base at V and 1 base at J, with 10 bases between. This chain's CDR3 is CASSQGPGTNTEAFF. The CDR3 nucleotides read TGCGCCAGCAGCCAAGGCCCGGGGACGAACACTGAAGCTTTCTTT.

The V call is TRBV10-2, the J call TRBJ2-7; D not certain. CDR1 is WSHSY, CDR2 SAAADI, per germline. The CDR3 contains 13 residues. V shed 7 bases and J shed 4 bases, with 14 bases lying between them. The CDR3 loop reads CASKDPQAYEQYF. DNA for the CDR3: TGCGCCAGCAAAGACCCCCAGGCATACGAGCAGTACTTC.

The chain has TRBV4-3 and TRBJ2-3, with TRBD1 matching 10 bases. CDR1 and CDR2 from the germline V gene are LGHNA and YSLEER. This CDR3 region has 16 residues. V trimming: 4 bases; J trimming: 2 bases; junction bases outside the gene matches: 6. This CDR3 reads CASSPRTGGITDTQYF. Written as DNA, the CDR3 is TGCGCCAGCAGCCCTCGGACAGGGGGAATCACAGATACGCAGTATTTT.